This T cell receptor (beta chain) was identified during a study of T cell responses to AZD1222 COVID-19 vaccine. For the study at large: Second-dose schedules of about 4 or about 12 weeks were combined.

The method was immunoSEQ multiplex PCR; TCRdb's version includes in-frame clones alone and lacks a portion of them. The sample lists under 75,000 clones, roughly 85% seen once, with roughly 21% in the top ten. Remarks on this clone: The antigen is unknown.

Notes on the study in general: Donors were chiefly white British, with a greater number of females, and clonal diversity was perhaps underestimated. Distributed over spike, vaccine-associated CD4 TCRs predominated at 160-218 and 743-854.

The V segment lost 4 bases and the J segment 5 bases; nucleotides outside the gene matches: 5. Germline CDR1 reads SGHRS; CDR2 reads YFSETQ. The CDR3 length is 14 residues. The chain carries TRBV5-1 and TRBJ2-5; TRBD1 matches at 10 bases. This specimen consisted of peripheral blood, obtained on day 0 of AZD1222 vaccination. The TCR originated in an adult in good health. The CDR3: CASSKTGGGETQYF. For the CDR3, the DNA is TGCGCCAGCAGCAAGACAGGGGGCGGGGAGACCCAGTACTTC.